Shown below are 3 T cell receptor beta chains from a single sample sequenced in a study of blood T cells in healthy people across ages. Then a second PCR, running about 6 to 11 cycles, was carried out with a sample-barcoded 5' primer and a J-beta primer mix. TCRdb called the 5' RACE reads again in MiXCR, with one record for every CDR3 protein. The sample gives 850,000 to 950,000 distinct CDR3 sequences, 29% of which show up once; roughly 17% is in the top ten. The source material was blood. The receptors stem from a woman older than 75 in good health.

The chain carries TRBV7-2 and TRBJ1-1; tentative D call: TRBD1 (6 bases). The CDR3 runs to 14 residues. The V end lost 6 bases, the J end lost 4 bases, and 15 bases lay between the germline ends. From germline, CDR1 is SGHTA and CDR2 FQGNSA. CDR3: CASSNPLGATEAFF. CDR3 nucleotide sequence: TGTGCCAGCAGTAACCCCCTGGGGGCCACTGAAGCTTTCTTT.

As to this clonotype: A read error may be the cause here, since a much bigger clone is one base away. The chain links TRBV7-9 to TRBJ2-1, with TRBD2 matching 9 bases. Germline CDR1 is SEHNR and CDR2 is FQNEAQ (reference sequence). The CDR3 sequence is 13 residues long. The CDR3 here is CATRLADHNGQFF. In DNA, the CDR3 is TGTGCCACCCGACTAGCGGACCACAATGGGCAGTTCTTC.

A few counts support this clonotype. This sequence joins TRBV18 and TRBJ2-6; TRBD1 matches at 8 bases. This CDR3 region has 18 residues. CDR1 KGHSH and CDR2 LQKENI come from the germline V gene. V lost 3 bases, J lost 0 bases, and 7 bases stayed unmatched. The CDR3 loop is CASSPLEGQGSGANVLTF. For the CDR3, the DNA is TGTGCCAGCTCACCCTTGGAAGGACAGGGCTCTGGGGCCAACGTCCTGACTTTC.